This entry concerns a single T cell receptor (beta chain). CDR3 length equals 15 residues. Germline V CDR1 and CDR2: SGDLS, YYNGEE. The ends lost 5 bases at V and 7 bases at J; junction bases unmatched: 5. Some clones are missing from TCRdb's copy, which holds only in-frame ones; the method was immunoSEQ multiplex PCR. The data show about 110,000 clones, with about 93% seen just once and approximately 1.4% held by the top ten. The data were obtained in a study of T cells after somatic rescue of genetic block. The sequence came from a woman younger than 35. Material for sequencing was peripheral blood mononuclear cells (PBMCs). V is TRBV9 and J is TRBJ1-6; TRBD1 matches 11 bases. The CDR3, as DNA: TGTGCCAGCAGGTCCGGGACAGGGGGAAATTCACCCCTCCACTTT. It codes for CASRSGTGGNSPLHF.